The 31 T cell receptor beta chains below all came from one sample that was sequenced in a study of regulatory T cells in long-lasting Graves disease. Stated time point: persistent/refractory GD, antithyroid drugs over 5 years with positive TRAb. Preparation of the TCR library used RNA extracted from PBMCs. Through Arm-PCR of CDR3 regions and iRepertoire HTBI primers, TCR beta libraries were built. TCRdb reprocessed the multiplex PCR reads via MiXCR and lists one record per CDR3 protein. The sample has around 510,000 distinct CDR3 sequences, roughly 20% seen once. Sequenced here: peripheral blood mononuclear cells (PBMCs), sampled when the disease was refractory, from a patient treated with antithyroid drugs. The origin of the receptors is a female donor with Graves disease.

This clonotype has a handful of counts. The chain combines TRBV27 with TRBJ2-7; the D gene is possibly TRBD2 (5 bases). Germline CDR1 reads MNHEY; CDR2 reads SMNVEV (reference sequence). V lost 2 bases and J 3 bases, leaving 8 bases between the germline ends. This CDR3 region has 13 residues. This CDR3 reads CASSLGSFYEQYF. For the CDR3, the DNA is TGTGCCAGCAGTTTAGGGAGTTTCTACGAGCAGTACTTC.

A few counts support this clonotype. The chain employs TRBV2 and TRBJ2-3, with D perhaps matching TRBD1 (5 bases). Looked up from germline, CDR1 is SNHLY and CDR2 is FYNNEI. The CDR3 is 16 residues long. Trimming shortened V by 2 bases and J by 2 bases, and 14 bases separated the two germline ends. Here the CDR3 DNA reads TGTGCCAGCAGTGAAACGACAGCGCTCTACACAGATACGCAGTATTTT. Translation: CASSETTALYTDTQYF. The variable domain in full, with the rest retrieved from reference TRBV2 and TRBJ2-3, is EPEVTQTPSHQVTQMGQEVILRCVPISNHLYFYWYRQILGQKVEFLVSFYNNEISEKSEIFDDQFSVERPDGSNFTLKIRSTKLEDSAMYFCASSETTALYTDTQYFGPGTRLTVL.

There are a few counts of this clonotype. The chain uses TRBV15 and TRBJ1-5; possible D gene TRBD1, 5 bases. V lost 1 base and J 3 bases, leaving 10 bases between the germline ends. This CDR3 contains 15 residues. The germline gives CDR1 LNHNV, CDR2 YYDKDF (reference sequence). The CDR3 region is CATSRADTLNQPQHF. The CDR3 DNA is TGTGCCACCAGCAGAGCGGACACTCTCAATCAGCCCCAGCATTTT.

V gene TRBV6-4 combines with J gene TRBJ2-2; no definite D call. Between the trimmed V and J ends, which lost 4 bases and 4 bases, there was a span of 7 bases. The CDR3 extends over 13 amino acids. Germline CDR1 reads MRHNA; CDR2 reads SNTAGT. CDR3 bases: TGTGCCAGCAGTGTTGACCTCACCGGGGAGCTGTTTTTT. It encodes CASSVDLTGELFF.

This clonotype was detected a few times. The chain carries TRBV5-6 and TRBJ2-7, with a weak D call TRBD2 (5 bases). Trimming stripped 0 bases from V and 2 bases from J, with 9 bases between. Germline assignment: CDR1 SGHDT and CDR2 YYEEEE. This CDR3 has 14 amino acids. The CDR3 protein is CASSLVASAYEQYF. In DNA, the CDR3 is TGTGCCAGCAGCTTGGTAGCGTCCGCCTACGAGCAGTACTTC.

There are many counts of this clonotype. J is TRBJ1-2 and V is TRBV3-1; no firm D call. In germline, CDR1 is LGHDT, CDR2 YNNKEL (reference sequence). V was trimmed by 3 bases and J by 4 bases, leaving 9 bases between them. The CDR3 sequence is 13 residues long. Written as DNA, the CDR3 is TGTGCCAGCAGCCACGGGAACCTCTATGGCTACACCTTC. This translates into CASSHGNLYGYTF.

In its sample, this clonotype was seen many times. V and J are TRBV6-1 and TRBJ1-1; D possibly corresponds to TRBD1 (5 bases). The CDR3 extends over 15 amino acids. The germline V gene encodes CDR1 MNHNS and CDR2 SASEGT. Trimming shortened V by 10 bases and J by 1 base, and 19 bases separated the two germline ends. The CDR3 protein is CATSVTVVRNTEAFF. CDR3 bases: TGTGCCACCTCAGTGACAGTGGTACGGAACACTGAAGCTTTCTTT.

This chain links TRBV7-9 with TRBJ2-6, with D tentatively TRBD2 (5 bases). The CDR3 totals 17 residues. The V gene's germline CDR1 is SEHNR and CDR2 FQNEAQ (reference sequence). Trimming removed 4 bases from V and 2 bases from J, with 15 bases in between. This chain's CDR3 is CASSYNGVGTGANVLTF. The CDR3 region has the DNA TGTGCCAGCAGCTACAATGGTGTCGGGACTGGGGCCAACGTCCTGACTTTC.

Details on this clonotype: Compared with germline, one end of the junction differs, possibly owing to a read error. V usage is TRBV6-1 and J usage is TRBJ2-7; TRBD2 might be the D (5 bases). The germline V gene has CDR1 MNHNS and CDR2 SASEGT. The CDR3 runs 13 residues. CDR3 residues: CASRLGGFYERYF. DNA for the CDR3: TGTGCCAGCAGGCTTGGCGGGTTCTACGAGCGGTACTTC.

V is TRBV29-1 and J is TRBJ2-1; tentative D call: TRBD1 (6 bases). CDR1 SQVTM and CDR2 ANQGSEA come from the germline V gene. CDR3 length: 13 amino acids. V shed 7 bases and J shed 6 bases, with 16 bases lying between them. CDR3 nucleotide sequence: TGCAGCGGGGAGACAGGTTTCTCCAATGAGCAGTTCTTC. It specifies CSGETGFSNEQFF.

The V call is TRBV15, the J call TRBJ2-2; D not certain. The CDR3 runs 17 residues. Deletions cut 1 base from V and 2 bases from J, with 14 bases between. The germline V gene has CDR1 LNHNV and CDR2 YYDKDF (reference sequence). The CDR3 spells CATSRVGASRNTGELFF. The CDR3 coding sequence is TGTGCCACCAGCAGAGTAGGAGCCTCCAGAAACACCGGGGAGCTGTTTTTT.

A word on this clonotype: This could be a read error, since a much larger clone is one nucleotide away. The J gene is TRBJ2-5, the V gene TRBV6-2 or TRBV6-3, with a tentative D call TRBD1 (6 bases). CDR1 is MNHEY and CDR2 is SVGEGT in the germline V gene. There are 17 residues in the CDR3. Trimming removed 0 bases at V and 7 bases at J, with 21 bases between. The DNA of the CDR3 is TGTGCCAGCAGTTACTCACAAGGGGACATCCGTCGAGGGACCCAGTACTTC. Its protein is CASSYSQGDIRRGTQYF.

This clonotype was observed a handful of times. The rearrangement uses TRBV4-1 and TRBJ1-4, with a weak D call TRBD1 (5 bases). Trimming shortened V by 2 bases and J by 8 bases, and 15 bases separated the two germline ends. This CDR3 is 15 amino acids long. CDR1 and CDR2 from the germline V gene are MGHRA and YSYEKL. CDR3 DNA sequence: TGCGCCAGCAGCCAAAGGGACCTACTAGGAGAAAAACTGTTTTTT. It translates to CASSQRDLLGEKLFF.

This clonotype was observed many times. The chain is built from TRBV29-1 and TRBJ2-5; 14 positions agree with TRBD2. V lost 2 bases to trimming and J lost 5 bases; unmatched junction nucleotides: 13. The CDR3 runs to 18 residues. Germline V gene lookup returns CDR1 SQVTM and CDR2 ANQGSEA. For the CDR3, the DNA is TGCAGCGTTGAAAGGCGTTTGGGACTAGCGGGAGTAGGGGAGACCCAGTACTTC. Protein product: CSVERRLGLAGVGETQYF.

To note about this clonotype: A much larger clone lies one base from this, so it may be a read error. This chain joins TRBV6-6 and TRBJ1-1; D remains unclear. V lost 0 bases and J lost 6, with 17 bases in between. The CDR3 is made up of 16 amino acids. Germline V gene lookup returns CDR1 MNHNY and CDR2 SVGAGI (reference sequence). The CDR3 region has the DNA TGTGCCAGCAGTTACTCGGCGAACCACCTTTGGGCTGAAGCTTTCTTT. Translated: CASSYSANHLWAEAFF.

The CDR3 protein is CASSLDRYGSTKETQYF. CDR3 nucleotides: TGCGCCAGCAGCTTGGACCGCTATGGGTCTACTAAAGAGACCCAGTACTTC. V and J are TRBV5-1 and TRBJ2-5; D not resolved. Germline V gene data show CDR1 as SGHRS and CDR2 as YFSETQ. The ends were cut back, 0 bases at V and 3 bases at J, with 18 bases in the middle. CDR3 length equals 17 residues.

This clonotype was counted a few times. The chain employs TRBV9 and TRBJ2-5; 7 bases match TRBD2. In germline, CDR1 is SGDLS, CDR2 YYNGEE. Trimming removed 6 bases from V and 5 bases from J; junction bases left unmatched: 7. CDR3 size: 13 residues. The CDR3 DNA reads as TGTGCCAGCAACCCGGCGGGGGTGGAGACCCAGTACTTC. This gives the protein CASNPAGVETQYF.

This clonotype was found many times. The chain joins TRBV20-1 to TRBJ2-5; D gene ambiguous. CDR3 size: 16 residues. The germline V gene encodes CDR1 DFQATT and CDR2 SNEGSKA (reference sequence). Trimming removed 4 bases from V and 0 bases from J, with 18 bases in between. The CDR3 spells CSATRSRDINQETQYF. The CDR3 DNA follows: TGCAGTGCTACAAGATCCCGAGACATAAACCAAGAGACCCAGTACTTC.

This clonotype has a count of ten or more. The chain has TRBV3-1 and TRBJ2-7; D remains ambiguous. Germline CDR1 is LGHDT and CDR2 is YNNKEL (reference sequence). Deletions cut 0 bases from V and 1 base from J, with 13 bases between. This CDR3 contains 16 residues. DNA for the CDR3: TGTGCCAGCAGCCAAGAAATTGGGCTTAAGTCCTACGAGCAGTACTTC. Its protein is CASSQEIGLKSYEQYF.

The rearrangement joins TRBV7-9 to TRBJ2-5; maybe TRBD1 (6 bases). Between the trimmed V and J ends, which lost 5 bases and 1 base, there was a span of 11 bases. There are 14 residues in the CDR3. Germline lookup yields CDR1 SEHNR and CDR2 FQNEAQ (reference sequence). CDR3 bases: TGTGCCAGCAGCATGCCGGACAGCCAAGAGACCCAGTACTTC. The encoded protein is CASSMPDSQETQYF.

The V gene is TRBV29-1, the J gene TRBJ2-2, with TRBD1 matching 9 bases. V trimming: 0 bases; J trimming: 4 bases; junction bases outside the gene matches: 6. Germline CDR1 reads SQVTM; CDR2 reads ANQGSEA. The CDR3 has 16 residues. The CDR3 DNA reads TGCAGCGTTGAAGATCCAGACAGGGGGTTCACCGGGGAGCTGTTTTTT. It is translated as CSVEDPDRGFTGELFF.

This clonotype has a count of ten or more. The gene calls are TRBV13 and TRBJ2-5, with 10 bases that match TRBD2. The germline V gene encodes CDR1 PRHDT and CDR2 FYEKMQ (reference sequence). V shed 3 bases and J 1 base; nucleotides not matched to a gene: 5. This CDR3 spans 16 amino acids. The CDR3 region has the DNA TGTGCCAGCAGCTTCCGAGCGGGAGGGACCCAAGAGACCCAGTACTTC. It translates to CASSFRAGGTQETQYF.

V usage is TRBV20-1 and J usage is TRBJ1-1, with a tentative D call TRBD1 (5 bases). The CDR3 covers 17 residues. Germline V gene lookup returns CDR1 DFQATT and CDR2 SNEGSKA (reference sequence). Between the trimmed V and J ends, which lost 0 bases and 0 bases, there was a span of 17 bases. CDR3 nucleotides: TGCAGTGCTAGAGATTTTCGCCAGGGCATTATGAACACTGAAGCTTTCTTT. Amino acids: CSARDFRQGIMNTEAFF.

This sequence joins TRBV10-3 and TRBJ2-7; 14 bases align to TRBD2. V lost 6 bases, J lost 2 bases, and 3 bases stayed unmatched. The CDR3 length is 15 residues. The germline gives CDR1 ENHRY, CDR2 SYGVKD. CDR3 coding DNA: TGTGCCATCAGCTCGACTAGCGGGAGGGCCTACGAGCAGTACTTC. Encoded protein: CAISSTSGRAYEQYF.

As regards this clonotype: Sequence at one end of the junction differs from germline and may be a read error. V is TRBV11-2 and J is TRBJ2-3, with D unclear. Germline V gives CDR1 SGHAT, CDR2 FQNNGV. The CDR3 sequence is 13 residues long. The CDR3 bases are TGTGCCAGCAGCTTAGAAGTCACAGATATGCAGTATTTT. It specifies CASSLEVTDMQYF.

This clonotype showed up just a few times. The V call is TRBV30, the J call TRBJ2-7; TRBD2 aligns across 8 bases. V lost 4 bases and J lost 2; bases outside the gene matches: 4. This CDR3 has 13 amino acids. Germline V gene lookup returns CDR1 GTSNPN and CDR2 SVGIG (reference sequence). The CDR3 region has the DNA TGTGCCTGGAAAACAGCGGGAGCCTACGAGCAGTACTTC. Its protein product is CAWKTAGAYEQYF.

The CDR3 DNA follows: TGTGCCAGTAGCAAGGGGGAGCATAGACAAGAGACCCAGTACTTC. It yields the protein CASSKGEHRQETQYF. The J gene is TRBJ2-5, the V gene TRBV19; D may be TRBD1 (6 bases). CDR1 is LNHDA and CDR2 is SQIVND in the germline V gene (reference sequence). There are 15 residues in the CDR3. Trimming shortened V by 6 bases and J by 2 bases, and 16 bases separated the two germline ends.

The chain links TRBV5-1 to TRBJ2-5, with a tentative D call TRBD2 (6 bases). The CDR3 has 15 amino acids. Deletions cut 0 bases from V and 5 bases from J, with 14 bases between. CDR1 is SGHRS and CDR2 is YFSETQ in the germline V gene. CDR3 residues: CASSLEGWRVETQYF. Here the CDR3 DNA reads TGCGCCAGCAGCTTGGAGGGCTGGAGGGTTGAGACCCAGTACTTC.

The sample holds many counts of this clonotype. V gene TRBV28 combines with J gene TRBJ1-5; D is possibly TRBD1 (6 bases). The V gene lost 2 bases and the J gene lost 0 bases, with 11 bases spanning the gap. The CDR3 totals 16 residues. From germline, CDR1 is MDHEN and CDR2 SYDVKM. CDR3 bases: TGTGCCAGCAGTTTAGTGACAGGCGGTAGCAATCAGCCCCAGCATTTT. Amino acid sequence: CASSLVTGGSNQPQHF.

The chain carries TRBV6-1 and TRBJ1-5; a weak D match, TRBD1 (6 bases). The germline CDR1 and CDR2 sequences are MNHNS and SASEGT. The ends were cut back, 6 bases at V and 3 bases at J, with 18 bases in the middle. The CDR3 is 16 residues long. The CDR3 protein is CASSPSWGLNNQPQHF. The CDR3 region has the DNA TGTGCCAGCAGCCCATCTTGGGGGCTGAACAATCAGCCCCAGCATTTT.

The rearrangement joins TRBV20-1 to TRBJ1-2; 10 nucleotides match TRBD1. The CDR3 consists of 14 residues. The germline V gene encodes CDR1 DFQATT and CDR2 SNEGSKA (reference sequence). The V and J ends lost 5 bases and 2 bases, in that order; junction bases with no gene match: 5. The CDR3 sequence: CSAGTGVGNYGYTF. DNA for the CDR3: TGCAGTGCTGGGACAGGGGTTGGCAACTATGGCTACACCTTC.